A single T cell receptor beta chain is shown here with its context. A much larger clone lies a single base off, so this may be a read error. CDR1 LGHNT and CDR2 FRNRAP come from the germline V gene. V lost 2 bases and J 4 bases, leaving 21 bases between the germline ends. The CDR3 totals 18 residues. This specimen belongs to a study of quantifying T cell responses using KT2 cells. Study context: TCR alpha and beta constant-region primers primed reverse transcription of RNA.

The cDNA 3' end received a ligated oligonucleotide with a UMI. First-round PCR used 3 to 4 cycles and beta primers RC1.1 and RC1.2 covering TRBC1 and TRBC2. TCRdb reprocessed the UMI-ligation and nested PCR reads with MiXCR, giving one entry per CDR3 protein. The sample yields some 48,000 distinct CDR3 sequences, approximately 10% seen once. This clonotype was obtained from a human donor. V and J are TRBV12-5 and TRBJ1-5, with D possibly matching TRBD1 (6 bases). Input material: PBMCs spiked with cells of the T cell clone KT2. In DNA form, the CDR3 reads TGTGCTAGTGGTTTGACCCCTGGAAGCAGGGGAGGAAATCAGCCCCAGCATTTT. Translated, it gives CASGLTPGSRGGNQPQHF.